One and the same sample provided the 18 T cell receptor beta chains below, sequenced in a study of metastatic and nonmetastatic thyroid tumors. TCRdb re-clonotyped the PCR reads via MiXCR. The table lists 24,000 or so clones, roughly a fifth of them singletons. Treatment of any kind had been given to no patient before thyroid surgery. The material sequenced was blood. The receptors were gathered from a female donor with papillary thyroid cancer or a benign thyroid nodule (not recorded which). Some clones in this sample may be carry-over from other donors' samples.

In its sample, this clone was seen many times. A much larger clone sits a single nucleotide away, making a read error possible. The sample has other DNA sequences that encode this CDR3 too. The V call is TRBV7-3, the J call TRBJ2-7; 10 positions match TRBD1. The V gene end was trimmed by 5 bases and the J gene end by 5 bases; junction bases not matched to a gene: 15. Germline values: CDR1 SGHTA, CDR2 FQGTGA. The CDR3 contains 17 residues. Here the CDR3 reads CASSPGPPGQGSHEQYF. The CDR3 DNA follows: TGTGCCAGCAGCCCGGGGCCTCCGGGACAGGGGAGCCACGAGCAGTACTTC.

This clone was observed a handful of times. The J gene is TRBJ2-7, the V gene TRBV6-1; 10 bases line up with TRBD2. The CDR3 is made up of 15 amino acids. Germline-derived CDR1 and CDR2 are MNHNS and SASEGT. V was pared by 1 base and J by 0 bases, with 0 bases of the junction left unmatched. CDR3 coding DNA: TGTGCCAGCAGTGAAGGGACTAGCGGCTCCTACGAGCAGTACTTC. Translation gives CASSEGTSGSYEQYF.

Worth noting for this clone: The junction does not match germline at one end; this may be a read error. The chain uses TRBV7-9 and TRBJ2-7; D unresolved. The germline CDR1 and CDR2 sequences are SEHNR and FQNEAQ (reference sequence). The CDR3 loop spans 12 amino acids. CDR3 nucleotide sequence: TGTGCCATCAGCCCCTGGGGCTACGAGCAGTACTTC. Translated: CAISPWGYEQYF.

There are many counts of this clone. This chain links TRBV5-1 with TRBJ2-1, with D unclear. V gave up 0 bases and J gave up 6 bases, with 7 bases separating them. Germline values: CDR1 SGHRS, CDR2 YFSETQ. The CDR3 totals 13 residues. The CDR3 loop reads CASSLASSNEQFF. CDR3 bases: TGCGCCAGCAGCTTGGCGTCCAGCAATGAGCAGTTCTTC.

With regard to this clone: An end of the junction does not agree with germline; a read error may underlie this. V is TRBV12-3 or TRBV12-4 and J is TRBJ2-3, with D perhaps TRBD2 (8 bases). The CDR3 sequence is 16 residues long. The CDR3 nucleotides read TGTGCCAGCAGTTTACAGGGACTAGAGGGGGCAGATACGCAGTGTTTT. Protein: CASSLQGLEGADTQCF.

Note on this clone: A read error may account for a junction end that differs from germline. The CDR3 protein is CASSPPDGRAYNGQFF. In DNA form, the CDR3 reads TGTGCCAGCTCACCACCGGACGGGAGGGCCTATAATGGGCAGTTCTTC. This chain connects TRBV18 to TRBJ2-1; 8 positions agree with TRBD2. CDR3 length: 16 residues. The germline gives CDR1 KGHSH, CDR2 LQKENI.

The rearrangement uses TRBV28 and TRBJ1-2, with D unclear. The CDR3 is 14 amino acids. Trimming removed 6 bases from V and 6 bases from J, with 17 bases in between. The germline CDR1 and CDR2 sequences are MDHEN and SYDVKM. The CDR3 DNA reads as TGTGCCAGCAGAACAATCGGGAGGGAAGATGGCTACACCTTC. It codes for CASRTIGREDGYTF.

For this clone: At one end, the junction sequence differs from germline, possibly due to a read error. This chain connects TRBV7-2 to TRBJ2-1; tentatively, D is TRBD1 or TRBD2 (5 bases each). The germline CDR1 and CDR2 sequences are SGHTA and FQGNSA. The CDR3 length is 12 residues. Written as DNA, the CDR3 is TGTGGCAGCAGCTCGCCGGGGACTGAGCAGTTCTTC. Translating it yields CGSSSPGTEQFF. Full variable domain (rest looked up from reference TRBV7-2 and TRBJ2-1): GAGVSQSPSNKVTEKGKDVELRCDPISGHTALYWYRQSLGQGLEFLIYFQGNSAPDKSGLPSDRFSAERTGGSVSTLTIQRTQQEDSAVYLCGSSSPGTEQFFGPGTRLTVL.

This clone was seen ten or more times. The rearrangement uses TRBV2 and TRBJ1-6; weak D call: TRBD1 (5 bases). Trimming cost V 1 base and J 8 bases, with 9 bases left between them. In germline, CDR1 is SNHLY, CDR2 FYNNEI. The CDR3 loop spans 14 amino acids. This CDR3 is CASSEDIRDSPLHF. The DNA of the CDR3 is TGTGCCAGCAGTGAAGATATCAGGGATTCACCCCTCCACTTT.

The chain joins TRBV27 to TRBJ2-2, with 7 bases aligning to TRBD1. V lost 5 bases, J lost 15 bases, and 12 bases stayed unmatched. From germline, CDR1 is MNHEY and CDR2 SMNVEV (reference sequence). The CDR3 extends over 13 amino acids. The CDR3 DNA sequence: TGTGCCAGCAGTCGACAGGGTTGGGGGAAGATGTTTTTT. Translation gives CASSRQGWGKMFF.

This clone occurred many times. The chain carries TRBV20-1 and TRBJ2-2; TRBD1 aligns across 10 bases. The CDR3 is 13 amino acids. Germline CDR1 reads DFQATT; CDR2 reads SNEGSKA (reference sequence). Germline trimming cut 3 bases from V and 8 bases from J; bases unmatched to any gene: 3. The CDR3 protein is CSARTGGQGELFF. The CDR3 DNA sequence: TGCAGTGCTAGGACAGGGGGCCAGGGGGAGCTGTTTTTT.

This clone has at least ten counts. This chain links TRBV28 with TRBJ2-6, with D uncertain. The CDR3 length is 16 residues. CDR1 is MDHEN, CDR2 SYDVKM, per germline. The V end lost 2 bases, the J end lost 0 bases, and 8 bases lay between the germline ends. This CDR3 is CASSLGTLSGANVLTF. The CDR3 nucleotides are TGTGCCAGCAGTTTAGGAACACTCTCTGGGGCCAACGTCCTGACTTTC.

This clone was seen at least ten times. The chain recombines TRBV2 with TRBJ2-2; no firm D call. This CDR3 has 14 residues. From germline, CDR1 is SNHLY and CDR2 FYNNEI. The ends were cut back, 5 bases at V and 2 bases at J, with 9 bases in the middle. The CDR3 region has the DNA TGTGCCAGCAGTAAGGCGGTAAACACCGGGGAGCTGTTTTTT. Amino acids: CASSKAVNTGELFF. The full variable domain, with the rest looked up from reference TRBV2 and TRBJ2-2, is EPEVTQTPSHQVTQMGQEVILRCVPISNHLYFYWYRQILGQKVEFLVSFYNNEISEKSEIFDDQFSVERPDGSNFTLKIRSTKLEDSAMYFCASSKAVNTGELFFGEGSRLTVL.

This clone was counted at least ten times. The chain couples TRBV6-2 or TRBV6-3 to TRBJ2-5; 7 positions agree with TRBD1. V was pared by 2 bases and J by 4 bases, with 13 bases of the junction left unmatched. The CDR3 is 17 residues long. Germline loops: CDR1 MNHEY, CDR2 SVGEGT. CDR3 amino acids: CASSYENGQVVRETQYF. The CDR3 DNA is TGTGCCAGCAGTTACGAAAACGGACAGGTAGTTCGAGAGACCCAGTACTTC.

In the case of this clone: The junction and the germline gene differ at one end; a read error may be behind it. The genes are TRBV20-1 and TRBJ1-2, with D perhaps matching TRBD1 (5 bases). This CDR3 contains 14 residues. Germline CDR1 is DFQATT and CDR2 is SNEGSKA (reference sequence). DNA for the CDR3: TGCAGTGCTACCAAGCGAGGGACTAACTATTGCTACACCTTC. This codes for CSATKRGTNYCYTF.

This clone was counted ten times or more. The chain carries TRBV20-1 and TRBJ2-3; TRBD2 matches 11 bases. The V gene's germline CDR1 is DFQATT and CDR2 SNEGSKA (reference sequence). This CDR3 spans 19 amino acids. The trim removed 3 bases at V and 1 base at J, leaving 15 bases unmatched. CDR3 nucleotide sequence: TGCAGTGCTAGGGGTCTCGGGCTAGCGGGAGGTGGGGGCACAGATACGCAGTATTTT. It yields the protein CSARGLGLAGGGGTDTQYF.

This clone has ten or more counts. The chain uses TRBV3-1 and TRBJ1-1, with TRBD1 identical over 7 bases. With V trimmed by 2 bases and J by 4 bases, 4 bases remained unmatched. The CDR3 runs to 14 residues. The germline gives CDR1 LGHDT, CDR2 YNNKEL (reference sequence). CDR3 amino acids: CASSQNRGGTEAFF. The CDR3 DNA is TGTGCCAGCAGCCAAAACAGGGGCGGCACTGAAGCTTTCTTT. Full variable domain (remainder filled in from reference TRBV3-1 and TRBJ1-1): DTAVSQTPKYLVTQMGNDKSIKCEQNLGHDTMYWYKQDSKKFLKIMFSYNNKELIINETVPNRFSPKSPDKAHLNLHINSLELGDSAVYFCASSQNRGGTEAFFGQGTRLTVV.

This clone has a handful of counts. The V gene is TRBV6-1, the J gene TRBJ2-7; D uncertain. The CDR3 has 13 amino acids. Germline V lookup: CDR1 MNHNS, CDR2 SASEGT. The germline V and J ends were trimmed by 0 bases and 10 bases, with 13 bases remaining between them. DNA of the CDR3: TGTGCCAGCAGTGAAGCGGAAAGCTCCTACCAGTACTTC. This sequence encodes CASSEAESSYQYF.